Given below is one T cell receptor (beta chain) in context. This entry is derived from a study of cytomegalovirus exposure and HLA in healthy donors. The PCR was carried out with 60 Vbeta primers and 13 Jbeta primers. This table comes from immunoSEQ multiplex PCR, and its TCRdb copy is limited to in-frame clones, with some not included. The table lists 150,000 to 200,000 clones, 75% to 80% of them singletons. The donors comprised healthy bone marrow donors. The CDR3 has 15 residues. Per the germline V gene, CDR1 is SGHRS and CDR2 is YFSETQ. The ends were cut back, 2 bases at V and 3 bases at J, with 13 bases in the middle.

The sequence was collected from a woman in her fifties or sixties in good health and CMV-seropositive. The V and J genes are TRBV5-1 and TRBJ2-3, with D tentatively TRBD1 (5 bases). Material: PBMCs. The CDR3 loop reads CASSFALQGTDTQYF. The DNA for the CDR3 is TGCGCCAGCAGCTTCGCACTTCAGGGTACAGATACGCAGTATTTT.